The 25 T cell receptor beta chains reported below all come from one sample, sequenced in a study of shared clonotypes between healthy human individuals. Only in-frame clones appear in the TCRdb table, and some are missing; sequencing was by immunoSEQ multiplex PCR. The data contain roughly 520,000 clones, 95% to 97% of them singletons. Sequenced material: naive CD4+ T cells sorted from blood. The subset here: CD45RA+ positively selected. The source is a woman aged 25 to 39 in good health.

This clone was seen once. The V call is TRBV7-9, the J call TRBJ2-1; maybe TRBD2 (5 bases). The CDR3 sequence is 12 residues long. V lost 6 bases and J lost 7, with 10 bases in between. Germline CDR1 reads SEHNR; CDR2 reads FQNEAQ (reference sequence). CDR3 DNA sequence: TGTGCCAGCAGTGGGAGCGGAAATGAGCAGTTCTTC. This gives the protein CASSGSGNEQFF.

The CDR3 loop is CASSFGTGLMNTEAFF. The CDR3 DNA is TGTGCCAGCAGTTTCGGGACAGGCCTCATGAACACTGAAGCTTTCTTT. This chain uses TRBV28 with TRBJ1-1; TRBD1 agrees at 8 bases. Germline CDR1 MDHEN, CDR2 SYDVKM. V was clipped by 3 bases and J by 0 bases; unmatched bases: 6. The CDR3 spans 16 residues.

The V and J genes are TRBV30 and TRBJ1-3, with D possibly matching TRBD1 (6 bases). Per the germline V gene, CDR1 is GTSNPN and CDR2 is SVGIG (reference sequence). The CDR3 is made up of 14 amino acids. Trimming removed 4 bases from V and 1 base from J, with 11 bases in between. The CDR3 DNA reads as TGTGCCTGGATCAAAGACAGGTCTGGAAACACCATATATTTT. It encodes CAWIKDRSGNTIYF.

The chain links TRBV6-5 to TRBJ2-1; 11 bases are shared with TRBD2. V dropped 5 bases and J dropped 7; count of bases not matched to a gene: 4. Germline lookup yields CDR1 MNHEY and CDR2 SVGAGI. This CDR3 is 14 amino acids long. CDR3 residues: CASSRLAGQNEQFF. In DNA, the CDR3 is TGTGCCAGCAGTCGACTAGCGGGGCAAAATGAGCAGTTCTTC.

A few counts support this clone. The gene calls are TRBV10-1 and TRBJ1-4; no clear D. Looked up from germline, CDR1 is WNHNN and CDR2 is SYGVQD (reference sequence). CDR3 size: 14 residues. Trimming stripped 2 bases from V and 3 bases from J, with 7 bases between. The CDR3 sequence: CASSEQRANEKLFF. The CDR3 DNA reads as TGCGCCAGCAGTGAGCAGCGAGCTAATGAAAAACTGTTTTTT.

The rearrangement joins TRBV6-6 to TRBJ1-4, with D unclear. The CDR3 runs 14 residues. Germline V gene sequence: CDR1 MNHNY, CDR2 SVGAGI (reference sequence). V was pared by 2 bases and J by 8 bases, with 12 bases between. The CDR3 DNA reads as TGTGCCAGCAGTTACGAGGCGGAGGGAGAAAAACTGTTTTTT. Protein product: CASSYEAEGEKLFF.

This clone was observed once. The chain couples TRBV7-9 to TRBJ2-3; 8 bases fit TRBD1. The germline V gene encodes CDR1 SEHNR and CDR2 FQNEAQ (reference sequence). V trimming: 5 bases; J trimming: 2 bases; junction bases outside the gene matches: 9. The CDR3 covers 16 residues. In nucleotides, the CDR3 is TGTGCCAGCAGCATAGGGTGGGACAGGCCCACAGATACGCAGTATTTT. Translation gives CASSIGWDRPTDTQYF.

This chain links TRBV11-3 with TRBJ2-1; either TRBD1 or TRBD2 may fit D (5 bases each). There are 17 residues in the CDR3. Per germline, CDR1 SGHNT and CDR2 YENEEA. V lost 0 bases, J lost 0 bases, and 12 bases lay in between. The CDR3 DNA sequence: TGTGCCAGCAGCTTAGATCACGAGGGGAGCTCCTACAATGAGCAGTTCTTC. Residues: CASSLDHEGSSYNEQFF.

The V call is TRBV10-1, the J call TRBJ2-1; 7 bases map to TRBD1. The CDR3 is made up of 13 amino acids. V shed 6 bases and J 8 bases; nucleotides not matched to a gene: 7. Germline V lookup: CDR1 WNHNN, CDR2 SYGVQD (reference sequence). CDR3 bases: TGCGCCAGCAGGGAACAGGGGTTATATGAGCAGTTCTTC. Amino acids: CASREQGLYEQFF.

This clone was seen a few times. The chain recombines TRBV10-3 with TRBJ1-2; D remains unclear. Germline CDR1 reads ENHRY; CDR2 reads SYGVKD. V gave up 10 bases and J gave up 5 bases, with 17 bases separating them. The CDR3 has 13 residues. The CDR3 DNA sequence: TGTGCCACTAAGCTGGGTGGAGGGTATGGCTACACCTTC. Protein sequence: CATKLGGGYGYTF.

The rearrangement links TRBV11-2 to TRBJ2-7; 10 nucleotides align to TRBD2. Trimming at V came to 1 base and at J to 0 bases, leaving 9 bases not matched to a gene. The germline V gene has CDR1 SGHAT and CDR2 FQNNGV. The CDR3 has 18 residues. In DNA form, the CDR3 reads TGTGCCAGCAGCTTAGGACCACCTAGCGGGGGCAGCTCCTACGAGCAGTACTTC. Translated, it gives CASSLGPPSGGSSYEQYF.

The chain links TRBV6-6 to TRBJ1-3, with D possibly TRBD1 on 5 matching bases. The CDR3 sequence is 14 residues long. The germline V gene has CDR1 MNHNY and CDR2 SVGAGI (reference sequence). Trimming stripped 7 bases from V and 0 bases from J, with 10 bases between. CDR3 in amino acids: CASTSGTSGNTIYF. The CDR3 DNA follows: TGTGCCAGCACCTCCGGGACCTCTGGAAACACCATATATTTT.

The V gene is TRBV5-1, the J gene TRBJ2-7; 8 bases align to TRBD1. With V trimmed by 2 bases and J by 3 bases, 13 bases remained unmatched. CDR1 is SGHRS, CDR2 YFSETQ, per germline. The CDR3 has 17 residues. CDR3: CASSFDHGQGRGYEQYF. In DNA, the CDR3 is TGCGCCAGCAGCTTTGACCACGGACAGGGTAGGGGCTACGAGCAGTACTTC.

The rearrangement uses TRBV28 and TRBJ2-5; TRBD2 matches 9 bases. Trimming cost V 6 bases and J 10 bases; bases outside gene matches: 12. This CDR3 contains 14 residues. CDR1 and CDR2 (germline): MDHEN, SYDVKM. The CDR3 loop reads CASRDSGSYGDQYF. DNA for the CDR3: TGTGCCAGCAGAGATAGCGGGAGTTATGGTGACCAGTACTTC.

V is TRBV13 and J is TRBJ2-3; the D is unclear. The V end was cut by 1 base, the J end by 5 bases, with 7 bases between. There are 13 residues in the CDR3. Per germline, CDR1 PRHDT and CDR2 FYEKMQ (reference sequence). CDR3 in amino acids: CASSLAMGDTQYF. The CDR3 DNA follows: TGTGCCAGCAGCTTAGCAATGGGAGATACGCAGTATTTT.

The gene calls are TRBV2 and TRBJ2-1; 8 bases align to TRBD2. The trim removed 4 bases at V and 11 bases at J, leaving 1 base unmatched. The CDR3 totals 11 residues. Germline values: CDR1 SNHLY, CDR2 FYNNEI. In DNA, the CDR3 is TGTGCCAGCAGTGTTAGCGGGAAGCAGTTCTTC. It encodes CASSVSGKQFF.

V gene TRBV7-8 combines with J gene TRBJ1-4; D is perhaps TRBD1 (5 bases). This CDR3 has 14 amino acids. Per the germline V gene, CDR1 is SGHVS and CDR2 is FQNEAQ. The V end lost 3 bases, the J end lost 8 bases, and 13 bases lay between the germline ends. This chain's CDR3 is CASSLGLVWEKLFF. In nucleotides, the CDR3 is TGTGCCAGCAGCTTGGGACTCGTTTGGGAAAAACTGTTTTTT.

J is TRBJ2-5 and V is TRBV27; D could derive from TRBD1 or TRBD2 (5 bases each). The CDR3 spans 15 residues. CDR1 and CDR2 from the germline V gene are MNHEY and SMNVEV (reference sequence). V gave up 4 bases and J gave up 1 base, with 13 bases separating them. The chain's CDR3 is CASSWGSIPQETQYF. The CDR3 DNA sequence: TGTGCCAGCAGTTGGGGGTCGATTCCCCAAGAGACCCAGTACTTC.

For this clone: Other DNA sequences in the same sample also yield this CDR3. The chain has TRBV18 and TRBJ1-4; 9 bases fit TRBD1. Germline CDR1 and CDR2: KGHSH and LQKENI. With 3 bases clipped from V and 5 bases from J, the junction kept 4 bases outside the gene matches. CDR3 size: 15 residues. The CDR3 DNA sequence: TGTGCCAGCTCACCCCCGGGACAGGGAAATGAAAAACTGTTTTTT. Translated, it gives CASSPPGQGNEKLFF.

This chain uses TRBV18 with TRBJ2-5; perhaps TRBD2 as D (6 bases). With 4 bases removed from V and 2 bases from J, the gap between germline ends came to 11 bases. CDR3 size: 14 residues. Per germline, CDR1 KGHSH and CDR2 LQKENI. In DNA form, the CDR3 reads TGTGCCAGCTCACTGACGGGGGTACAAGAGACCCAGTACTTC. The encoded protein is CASSLTGVQETQYF.

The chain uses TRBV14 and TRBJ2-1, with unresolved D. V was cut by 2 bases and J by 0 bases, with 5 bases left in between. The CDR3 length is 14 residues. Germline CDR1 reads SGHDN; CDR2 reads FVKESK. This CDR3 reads CASSQRTSYNEQFF. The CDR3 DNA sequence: TGTGCCAGCAGCCAAAGGACCTCCTACAATGAGCAGTTCTTC.

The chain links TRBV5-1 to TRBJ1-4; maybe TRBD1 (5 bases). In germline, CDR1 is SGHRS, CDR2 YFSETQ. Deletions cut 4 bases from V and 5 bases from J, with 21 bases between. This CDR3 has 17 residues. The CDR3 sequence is CASSLVGAPGENEKLFF. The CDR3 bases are TGCGCCAGCAGCCTGGTTGGGGCCCCCGGTGAGAATGAAAAACTGTTTTTT.

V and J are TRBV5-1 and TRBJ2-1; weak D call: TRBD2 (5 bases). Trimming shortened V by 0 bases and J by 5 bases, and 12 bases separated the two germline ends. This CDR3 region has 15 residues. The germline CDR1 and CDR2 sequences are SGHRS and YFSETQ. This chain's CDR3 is CASSLVLAGHNEQFF. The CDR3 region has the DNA TGCGCCAGCAGCTTGGTTCTAGCCGGACACAATGAGCAGTTCTTC.

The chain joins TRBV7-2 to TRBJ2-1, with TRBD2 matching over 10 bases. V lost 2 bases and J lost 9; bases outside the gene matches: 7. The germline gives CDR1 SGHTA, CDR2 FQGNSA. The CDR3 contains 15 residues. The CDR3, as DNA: TGTGCCAGCAGCTTAATGGCTAGCGGGAGAGGTGAGCAGTTCTTC. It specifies CASSLMASGRGEQFF.

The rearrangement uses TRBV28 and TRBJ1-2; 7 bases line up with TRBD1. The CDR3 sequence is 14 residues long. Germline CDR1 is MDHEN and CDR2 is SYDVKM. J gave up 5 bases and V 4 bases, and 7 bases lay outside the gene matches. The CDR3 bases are TGTGCCAGCAGTTCGGACAGGCCAGCATATGGCTACACCTTC. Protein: CASSSDRPAYGYTF.